The 28 T cell receptor beta chains given below trace back to one sample, sequenced in a study of blood T cell repertoires in COVID-19. TCRdb's copy holds only in-frame clones and misses some; the assay was immunoSEQ multiplex PCR. The table has 300,000 to 400,000 clones, around 85% seen once; the top ten hold approximately 1.9%. The sequenced material came from PBMCs or T cells enriched from blood (not recorded which). These receptors originate from a woman aged 25 to 45 who had been exposed to COVID-19.

V gene TRBV19 combines with J gene TRBJ2-1, with 9 bases identical to TRBD2. The germline gives CDR1 LNHDA, CDR2 SQIVND (reference sequence). This CDR3 is built from 16 residues. V dropped 5 bases and J dropped 8; count of bases not matched to a gene: 13. CDR3 residues: CASSGRLAAAPHEQFF. In nucleotides, the CDR3 is TGTGCCAGTAGTGGGAGACTAGCGGCAGCCCCCCATGAGCAGTTCTTC. Full variable domain (outside the CDR3, taken from reference TRBV19 and TRBJ2-1): DGGITQSPKYLFRKEGQNVTLSCEQNLNHDAMYWYRQDPGQGLRLIYYSQIVNDFQKGDIAEGYSVSREKKESFPLTVTSAQKNPTAFYLCASSGRLAAAPHEQFFGPGTRLTVL.

V gene TRBV11-2 combines with J gene TRBJ1-2, with D tentatively TRBD1 (5 bases). V was pared by 4 bases and J by 7 bases, with 19 bases between. The CDR3 length is 15 residues. The germline CDR1 and CDR2 sequences are SGHAT and FQNNGV. The CDR3 here is CASSSSPQGSFGYTF. DNA for the CDR3: TGTGCCAGCAGCTCTTCCCCCCAGGGCTCCTTTGGCTACACCTTC.

The chain has TRBV3-1 (or the pseudogene TRBV3-2) and TRBJ1-1, with TRBD1 as a possible D gene (5 bases). V dropped 4 bases and J dropped 7 bases, with 13 bases sitting between them. Germline V gene sequence: CDR1 LGHDT, CDR2 YNNKEL (reference sequence). CDR3 length: 13 residues. CDR3 protein: CASSLMAGLEAFF. CDR3 coding DNA: TGTGCCAGCAGCCTTATGGCGGGGCTTGAAGCTTTCTTT.

This clone was counted only a few times. The J gene is TRBJ2-2, the V gene TRBV2; the D gene is possibly TRBD2 (6 bases). V was pared by 6 bases and J by 4 bases, with 21 bases between. Germline CDR1 and CDR2: SNHLY and FYNNEI. The CDR3 runs to 17 residues. The CDR3 nucleotides read TGTGCCAGCAGAAGTCTTTCCTGGCAGGGAGGCACCGGGGAGCTGTTTTTT. Translating gives CASRSLSWQGGTGELFF.

This clone occurred a few times. This rearrangement joins TRBV24-1 to TRBJ1-1; a possible D gene is TRBD1 (5 bases). The CDR3 spans 13 residues. CDR1 is KGHDR and CDR2 is SFDVKD in the germline V gene. Trimming cost V 3 bases and J 7 bases, with 11 bases left between them. Written as DNA, the CDR3 is TGTGCCACCAGTGATCCAGGGTTGGTTGAAGCTTTCTTT. It encodes CATSDPGLVEAFF.

The genes are TRBV5-1 and TRBJ1-2; tentatively, D is TRBD1 (6 bases). The germline V gene encodes CDR1 SGHRS and CDR2 YFSETQ. The CDR3 length is 15 residues. Trimming took 0 bases from V and 3 from J, leaving 12 bases between them. CDR3 coding DNA: TGCGCCAGCAGCTTGGACCAGGGGTGGGACTATGGCTACACCTTC. It is translated as CASSLDQGWDYGYTF.

The J gene is TRBJ1-1, the V gene TRBV28; TRBD1 is a possible D gene (6 bases). The ends were cut back, 5 bases at V and 11 bases at J, with 21 bases in the middle. Germline assignment: CDR1 MDHEN and CDR2 SYDVKM. The CDR3 spans 14 residues. The DNA of the CDR3 is TGTGCCAGCAGTCTTTTAGGGGGTATCCCCGGGGCTTTCTTT. This codes for CASSLLGGIPGAFF.

The chain uses TRBV6-1 and TRBJ2-1; a weak D match, TRBD1 (5 bases). V was pared by 2 bases and J by 10 bases, with 12 bases between. CDR1 and CDR2 from the germline V gene are MNHNS and SASEGT. The CDR3 totals 13 residues. CDR3 in amino acids: CASSEPGLWEQFF. The CDR3, as DNA: TGTGCCAGCAGTGAACCAGGGTTATGGGAGCAGTTCTTC.

The rearrangement uses TRBV4-2 and TRBJ1-3; D call uncertain. V lost 4 bases and J 1 base, leaving 14 bases between the germline ends. The CDR3 has 16 residues. Germline V CDR1 and CDR2: LGHNA, YNFKEQ. Here the CDR3 reads CASSPTPLSSGNTIYF. CDR3 DNA sequence: TGTGCCAGCAGCCCTACCCCGTTAAGTTCTGGAAACACCATATATTTT.

V and J are TRBV27 and TRBJ1-2; D not resolved. The CDR3 is made up of 16 amino acids. Germline V gene lookup returns CDR1 MNHEY and CDR2 SMNVEV (reference sequence). With 1 base removed from V and 0 bases from J, the gap between germline ends came to 12 bases. The DNA of the CDR3 is TGTGCCAGCAGTTTATTGCCCGGAGGCCCTAACTATGGCTACACCTTC. It specifies CASSLLPGGPNYGYTF.

The chain joins TRBV30 to TRBJ1-1; maybe TRBD1 (5 bases). The V gene lost 3 bases and the J gene lost 3 bases, with 14 bases spanning the gap. There are 14 residues in the CDR3. CDR1 and CDR2 from the germline V gene are GTSNPN and SVGIG (reference sequence). The CDR3 nucleotides read TGTGCCTGGAGGACGAGTGGGGCGTACACTGAAGCTTTCTTT. This encodes CAWRTSGAYTEAFF.

The chain combines TRBV30 with TRBJ1-4, with D perhaps TRBD1 (5 bases). The germline V gene has CDR1 GTSNPN and CDR2 SVGIG (reference sequence). Trimming took 4 bases from V and 6 from J, leaving 12 bases between them. This CDR3 comprises 13 residues. CDR3 in amino acids: CAWNKGVDEKLFF. The CDR3 DNA follows: TGTGCCTGGAATAAAGGGGTGGATGAAAAACTGTTTTTT.

The CDR3 sequence is CASRSSGTEETQYF. The CDR3 region has the DNA TGCGCCAGCCGATCATCCGGGACAGAAGAGACCCAGTACTTC. The chain recombines TRBV5-1 with TRBJ2-5; 7 bases align to TRBD1. Trimming cost V 7 bases and J 3 bases; bases outside gene matches: 9. The CDR3 spans 14 residues. The germline CDR1 and CDR2 sequences are SGHRS and YFSETQ.

The chain is built from TRBV11-2 and TRBJ2-7; tentatively, D is TRBD2 (5 bases). Trimming took off 1 base at V and 5 bases at J, with 15 bases between the two ends. Per germline, CDR1 SGHAT and CDR2 FQNNGV. This CDR3 spans 15 amino acids. The DNA of the CDR3 is TGTGCCAGCAGCTTAGCGGGAATGAGAGAAAACGAGCAGTACTTC. This sequence encodes CASSLAGMRENEQYF.

This chain connects TRBV19 to TRBJ2-7; 9 bases agree with TRBD2. The CDR3 runs 13 residues. CDR1 LNHDA and CDR2 SQIVND come from the germline V gene (reference sequence). The junction had 9 bases not matched to a gene; V was cut back by 9 bases and J by 6 bases. Here the CDR3 reads CASGTLAGFEQYF. The CDR3 DNA reads as TGTGCCAGCGGGACTCTAGCGGGATTCGAGCAGTACTTC.

The chain couples TRBV10-3 to TRBJ1-2; maybe TRBD1 (6 bases). This CDR3 has 20 amino acids. The ends were cut back, 0 bases at V and 0 bases at J, with 23 bases in the middle. The V gene's germline CDR1 is ENHRY and CDR2 SYGVKD. The CDR3 nucleotides are TGTGCCATCAGTGAGTCGGTTGTAACTGGTCGGGGGGCCACTAACTATGGCTACACCTTC. It yields the protein CAISESVVTGRGATNYGYTF.

This clone was detected a few times. The rearrangement links TRBV14 to TRBJ1-2; maybe TRBD1 (5 bases). V was trimmed by 6 bases and J by 8 bases, leaving 13 bases between them. CDR3 length: 12 residues. Germline V lookup: CDR1 SGHDN, CDR2 FVKESK. This CDR3 reads CASRGPFGGYTF. The DNA of the CDR3 is TGTGCCAGCAGGGGGCCTTTTGGCGGCTACACCTTC.

The J gene is TRBJ2-5, the V gene TRBV7-9; tentatively, D is TRBD2 (5 bases). The CDR3 has 12 residues. Trimming took 6 bases from V and 5 from J, leaving 10 bases between them. Germline V gives CDR1 SEHNR, CDR2 FQNEAQ (reference sequence). The CDR3 spells CASRKTGETQYF. In nucleotides, the CDR3 is TGTGCCAGCAGAAAGACGGGGGAGACCCAGTACTTC.

The gene calls are TRBV5-1 and TRBJ2-7; 11 nucleotides line up with TRBD2. Trimming cost V 0 bases and J 7 bases; bases outside gene matches: 6. Germline V CDR1 and CDR2: SGHRS, YFSETQ. The CDR3 runs to 15 residues. The chain's CDR3 is CASSLGTSGPREQYF. As DNA, the CDR3 is TGCGCCAGCAGCTTGGGGACTAGCGGGCCTCGGGAGCAGTACTTC.

The rearrangement joins TRBV3-1 (or the pseudogene TRBV3-2) to TRBJ2-7; D is possibly TRBD1 (7 bases). The V gene lost 4 bases and the J gene lost 3 bases, with 16 bases spanning the gap. The CDR3 sequence is 15 residues long. Looked up from germline, CDR1 is LGHDT and CDR2 is YNNKEL (reference sequence). The CDR3 is CASSRGTAGFYEQYF. DNA of the CDR3: TGTGCCAGCAGCCGCGGGACAGCCGGGTTCTACGAGCAGTACTTC.

The V gene is TRBV9, the J gene TRBJ1-5; TRBD1 aligns across 7 bases. Trimming took 0 bases from V and 6 from J; bases not matched to a gene: 6. Germline V CDR1 and CDR2: SGDLS, YYNGEE. The CDR3 contains 15 residues. DNA for the CDR3: TGTGCCAGCAGCGTAGGGACAGGTAAGGCTCAGCCCCAGCATTTT. The encoded protein is CASSVGTGKAQPQHF.

The J gene is TRBJ1-2, the V gene TRBV30, with a possible D match to TRBD1 (6 bases). Germline loops: CDR1 GTSNPN, CDR2 SVGIG (reference sequence). Trimming removed 3 bases from V and 0 bases from J, with 11 bases in between. CDR3 size: 14 residues. The CDR3: CAWRPGQANYGYTF. The CDR3 bases are TGTGCCTGGAGGCCGGGACAAGCTAACTATGGCTACACCTTC. Based on the CDR3 plus reference TRBV30 and TRBJ1-2, the full variable domain is SQTIHQWPATLVQPVGSPLSLECTVEGTSNPNLYWYRQAAGRGLQLLFYSVGIGQISSEVPQNLSASRPQDRQFILSSKKLLLSDSGFYLCAWRPGQANYGYTFGSGTRLTVV.

The sample holds one count of this clone. The chain has TRBV2 and TRBJ2-5, with 9 bases that match TRBD2. V lost 1 base and J lost 5; bases outside the gene matches: 5. Looked up from germline, CDR1 is SNHLY and CDR2 is FYNNEI. The CDR3 is made up of 15 amino acids. The CDR3 sequence: CASSEGFSGSETQYF. The CDR3 DNA is TGTGCCAGCAGTGAAGGTTTTAGCGGGAGTGAGACCCAGTACTTC.

The sample holds a few counts of this clone. This chain uses TRBV11-3 with TRBJ2-1; tentative D call: TRBD2 (5 bases). V was pared by 1 base and J by 3 bases, with 10 bases between. CDR3 length: 15 residues. Germline lookup yields CDR1 SGHNT and CDR2 YENEEA. CDR3 sequence reads: CASSLVRGHYNEQFF. CDR3 sequence (DNA): TGTGCCAGCAGCTTAGTCCGGGGTCACTACAATGAGCAGTTCTTC.

The chain has TRBV28 and TRBJ1-1; possible D gene TRBD1, 6 bases. From germline, CDR1 is MDHEN and CDR2 SYDVKM. This CDR3 is built from 15 residues. V was trimmed by 6 bases and J by 5 bases, leaving 19 bases between them. CDR3 protein: CASRLAGARETEAFF. As DNA, the CDR3 is TGTGCCAGCAGGCTAGCAGGGGCTAGGGAAACTGAAGCTTTCTTT.

The chain couples TRBV6-2 or TRBV6-3 to TRBJ1-4; 7 bases match TRBD1. CDR3 size: 15 residues. Germline CDR1 and CDR2: MNHEY and SVGEGT. J gave up 6 bases and V 2 bases, and 6 bases lay outside the gene matches. CDR3 in amino acids: CASSYPGTAHEKLFF. DNA of the CDR3: TGTGCCAGCAGTTACCCCGGGACAGCTCATGAAAAACTGTTTTTT.

The V call is TRBV3-1 (or the pseudogene TRBV3-2), the J call TRBJ2-7; 11 bases fit TRBD2. CDR1 LGHDT and CDR2 YNNKEL come from the germline V gene (reference sequence). V shed 6 bases, J shed 6 bases, and the junction held 7 bases outside the gene matches. The CDR3 length is 14 residues. As DNA, the CDR3 is TGTGCCAGCAGAATAGCGGGAGGGCCAGGCGAGCAGTACTTC. This gives the protein CASRIAGGPGEQYF.

This chain links TRBV9 with TRBJ2-5; D is possibly TRBD1 (6 bases). The germline V gene has CDR1 SGDLS and CDR2 YYNGEE. Trimming shortened V by 3 bases and J by 3 bases, and 15 bases separated the two germline ends. This CDR3 contains 15 residues. CDR3 coding DNA: TGTGCCAGCAGCGAGGGGGTTCTCAACAAAGAGACCCAGTACTTC. As protein: CASSEGVLNKETQYF.